This TCR beta chain was documented in a study of PD-1 blockade in classical Hodgkin lymphoma. Sequencing used immunoSEQ multiplex PCR; TCRdb keeps in-frame clones, though not all of them. The sample records about 20,000 clones, about 65% being singletons. The V gene's germline CDR1 is MNHNY and CDR2 SVGAGI (reference sequence). V lost 1 base to trimming and J lost 5 bases, with 12 bases between them. CDR3 length: 15 amino acids. Indicated time point: cycle 4 day 1 (C4D1), after more than 5 weeks of nivolumab. All the patients suffered relapse after autologous stem cell transplantation, and brentuximab vedotin exposure differed.

The genes are TRBV6-6 and TRBJ1-5; a possible D gene is TRBD1 (5 bases). Sequencing used peripheral blood mononuclear cells (PBMCs), obtained before the fourth cycle of nivolumab. This TCR derives from a human donor with classical Hodgkin lymphoma. Here the CDR3 DNA reads TGTGCCAGCAGTTACTTCTTAGGGGTGGATCAGCCCCAGCATTTT. This sequence encodes CASSYFLGVDQPQHF.